This T cell receptor (beta chain) was sequenced for a study of control samples from healthy donors and cancer patients. Per germline, CDR1 MDHEN and CDR2 SYDVKM. This CDR3 contains 15 residues. V lost 5 bases and J lost 7; bases outside the gene matches: 14. Measured with immunoSEQ multiplex PCR; TCRdb has only the in-frame clones, and not every one. The sample has about 140,000 clones; approximately 94% are singletons. The chain links TRBV28 to TRBJ2-7; TRBD1 matches at 7 bases. This receptor was identified in a man aged 35-49 years in good health. The specimen sequenced was blood. The CDR3 bases are TGTGCCAGCAGTACCTCAGACAGGGTTGCTGGGGAGCAGTACTTC. This translates into CASSTSDRVAGEQYF.